The sequence of this TCR beta chain was determined in a study of blood T cells in healthy people across ages. Per the germline V gene, CDR1 is MNHNY and CDR2 is SVGAGI (reference sequence). The CDR3 spans 13 residues. Next came a second PCR, run for roughly 7 to 12 cycles, which used a sample-barcoded 5' primer along with a J-beta primer mix. TCRdb reprocessed the 5' RACE reads with MiXCR, giving one entry per CDR3 protein. Of more than 500,000 distinct CDR3 sequences listed, about 27% are singletons. These data were also reused for a study on T cells of mothers and their children.

The sample was blood. This TCR was recovered from a boy aged 2-9 years in good health. This chain joins TRBV6-6 and TRBJ2-5; D uncertain. The J call is doubtful: the DNA matches TRBJ2-7 better. For the CDR3, the DNA is TGTGCCAGCTCAGTAAATTGGTCCTACGAGCAGTACTTC. Encoded protein: CASSVNWSYEQYF.